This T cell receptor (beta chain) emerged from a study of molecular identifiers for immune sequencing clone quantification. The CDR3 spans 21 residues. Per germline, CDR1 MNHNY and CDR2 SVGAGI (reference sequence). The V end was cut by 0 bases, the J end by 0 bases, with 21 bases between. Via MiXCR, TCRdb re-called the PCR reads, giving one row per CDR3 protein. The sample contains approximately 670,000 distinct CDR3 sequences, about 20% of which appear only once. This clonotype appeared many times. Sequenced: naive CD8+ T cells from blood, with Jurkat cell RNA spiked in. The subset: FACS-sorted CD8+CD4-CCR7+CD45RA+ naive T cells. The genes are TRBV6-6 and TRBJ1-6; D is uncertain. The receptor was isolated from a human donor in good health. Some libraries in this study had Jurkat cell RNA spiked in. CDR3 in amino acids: CASSYSIVPFGESSYNSPLHF. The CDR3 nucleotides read TGTGCCAGCAGTTACTCGATAGTCCCTTTCGGAGAGAGCTCCTATAATTCACCCCTCCACTTT.